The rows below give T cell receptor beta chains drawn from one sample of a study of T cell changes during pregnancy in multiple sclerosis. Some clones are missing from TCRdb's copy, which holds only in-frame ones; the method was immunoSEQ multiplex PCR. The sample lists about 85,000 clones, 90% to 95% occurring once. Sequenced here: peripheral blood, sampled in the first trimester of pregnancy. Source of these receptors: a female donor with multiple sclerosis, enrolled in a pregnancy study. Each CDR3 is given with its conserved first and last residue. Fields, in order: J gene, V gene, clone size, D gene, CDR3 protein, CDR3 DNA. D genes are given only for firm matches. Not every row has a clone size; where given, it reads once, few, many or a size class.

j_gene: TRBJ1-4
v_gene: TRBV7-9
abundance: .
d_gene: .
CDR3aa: CASSLDVRQANEKLFF
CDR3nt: TGTGCCAGCAGCTTAGATGTCCGACAGGCTAATGAAAAACTGTTTTTT

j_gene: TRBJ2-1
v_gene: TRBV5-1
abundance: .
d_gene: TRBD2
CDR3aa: CASSAGGPYNEQFF
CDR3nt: TGCGCCAGCAGCGCGGGGGGGCCATACAATGAGCAGTTCTTC

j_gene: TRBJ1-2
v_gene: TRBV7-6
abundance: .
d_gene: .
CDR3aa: CASSPGRGYGYTF
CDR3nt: TGTGCCAGCAGCCCCGGACGGGGCTATGGCTACACCTTC

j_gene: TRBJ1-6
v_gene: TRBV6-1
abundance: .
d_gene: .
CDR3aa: CASSERSRGSPLHF
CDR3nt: TGTGCCAGCAGTGAACGGAGCCGTGGGTCACCCCTCCACTTT

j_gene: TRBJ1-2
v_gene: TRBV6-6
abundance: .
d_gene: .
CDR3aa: CASSRTENYGYTF
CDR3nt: TGTGCCAGCAGCCGGACTGAAAACTATGGCTACACCTTC

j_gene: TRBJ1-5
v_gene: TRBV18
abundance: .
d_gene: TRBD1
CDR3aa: CASSPRTGENQPQHF
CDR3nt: TGTGCCAGCTCACCGCGGACAGGGGAGAATCAGCCCCAGCATTTT

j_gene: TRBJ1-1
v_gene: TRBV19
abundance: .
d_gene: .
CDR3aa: CASSIRQMNTEAFF
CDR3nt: TGTGCCAGTAGTATTCGACAGATGAACACTGAAGCTTTCTTT

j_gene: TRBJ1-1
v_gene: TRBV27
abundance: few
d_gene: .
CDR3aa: CASSLGRATEAFF
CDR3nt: TGTGCCAGCAGTTTGGGCAGGGCCACTGAAGCTTTCTTT

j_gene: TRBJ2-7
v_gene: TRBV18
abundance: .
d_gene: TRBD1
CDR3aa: CASSPQTGYDYEQYF
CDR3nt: TGTGCCAGCTCACCACAGACAGGGTACGACTACGAGCAGTACTTC

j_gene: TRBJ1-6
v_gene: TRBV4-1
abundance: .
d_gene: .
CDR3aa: CASSPRTVGSYNSPLHF
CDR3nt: TGCGCCAGCAGTCCACGGACAGTCGGCTCCTATAATTCACCCCTCCACTTT

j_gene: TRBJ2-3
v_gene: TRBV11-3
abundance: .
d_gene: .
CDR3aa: CASRGQLSTDTQYF
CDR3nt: TGTGCCAGCAGGGGGCAGCTGAGCACAGATACGCAGTATTTT

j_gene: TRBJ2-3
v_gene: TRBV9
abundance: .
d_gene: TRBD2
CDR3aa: CASSVGTSALTDTQYF
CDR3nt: TGTGCCAGCAGCGTAGGGACTAGCGCCCTCACAGATACGCAGTATTTT

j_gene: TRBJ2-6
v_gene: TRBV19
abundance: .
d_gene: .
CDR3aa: CASDRGGGSGANVLTF
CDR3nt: TGTGCCAGCGACCGAGGGGGGGGATCGGGGGCCAACGTCCTGACTTTC

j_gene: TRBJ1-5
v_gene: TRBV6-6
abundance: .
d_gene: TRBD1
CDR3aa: CASRAQGGQPQHF
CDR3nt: TGTGCCAGCAGAGCACAGGGGGGTCAGCCCCAGCATTTT

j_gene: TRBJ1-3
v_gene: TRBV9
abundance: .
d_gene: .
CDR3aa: CASSEPGGAGNTIYF
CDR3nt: TGTGCCAGCAGCGAGCCGGGGGGTGCAGGAAACACCATATATTTT

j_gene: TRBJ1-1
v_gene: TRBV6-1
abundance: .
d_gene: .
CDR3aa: CASSEVRGTTEAFF
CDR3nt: TGTGCCAGCAGTGAAGTTAGGGGAACCACTGAAGCTTTCTTT

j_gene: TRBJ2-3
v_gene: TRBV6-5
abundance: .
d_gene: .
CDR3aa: CASSYSMEADTQYF
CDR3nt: TGTGCCAGCAGTTACTCGATGGAGGCAGATACGCAGTATTTT

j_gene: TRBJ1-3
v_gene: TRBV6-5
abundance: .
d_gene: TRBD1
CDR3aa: CASRAGTGSGNTIYF
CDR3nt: TGTGCCAGCAGGGCCGGGACAGGGTCTGGAAACACCATATATTTT

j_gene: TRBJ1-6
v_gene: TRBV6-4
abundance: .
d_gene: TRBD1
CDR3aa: CASRRTGLGNSPLHF
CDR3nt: TGTGCCAGCAGAAGGACAGGGCTGGGGAATTCACCCCTCCACTTT

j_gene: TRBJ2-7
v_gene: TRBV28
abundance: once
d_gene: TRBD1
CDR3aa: CASSFIQGTHEQYF
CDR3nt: TGTGCCAGCAGTTTCATACAGGGGACCCACGAGCAGTACTTC

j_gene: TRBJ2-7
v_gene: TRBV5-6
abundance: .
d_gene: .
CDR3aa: CASSLYQGGFGGIGYEQYF
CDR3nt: TGTGCCAGCAGCTTGTATCAGGGGGGCTTTGGTGGGATCGGGTACGAGCAGTACTTC

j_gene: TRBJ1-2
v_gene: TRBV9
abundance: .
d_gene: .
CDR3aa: CASSVEFRGNYGYTF
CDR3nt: TGTGCCAGCAGCGTAGAGTTCCGGGGGAACTATGGCTACACCTTC

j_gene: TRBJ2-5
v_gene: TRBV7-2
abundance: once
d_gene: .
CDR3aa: CASSLERGETQYF
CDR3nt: TGTGCCAGCAGCTTAGAACGGGGAGAGACCCAGTACTTC

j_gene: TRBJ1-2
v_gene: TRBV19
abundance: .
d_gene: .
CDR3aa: CASSSRTAINYGYTF
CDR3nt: TGTGCCAGTAGTTCACGGACTGCTATTAACTATGGCTACACCTTC

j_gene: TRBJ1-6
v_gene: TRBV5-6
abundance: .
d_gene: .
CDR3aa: CASRLRGPGYNSPLHF
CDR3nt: TGTGCCAGCAGATTAAGGGGCCCGGGCTATAATTCACCCCTCCACTTT

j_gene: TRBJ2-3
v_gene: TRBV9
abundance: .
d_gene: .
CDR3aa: CASSQSWPTDTQYF
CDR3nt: TGTGCCAGCAGCCAATCATGGCCCACAGATACGCAGTATTTT

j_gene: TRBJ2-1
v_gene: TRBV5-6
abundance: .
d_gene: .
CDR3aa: CASSFQGYEQFF
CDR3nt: TGTGCCAGCAGCTTCCAGGGATATGAGCAGTTCTTC

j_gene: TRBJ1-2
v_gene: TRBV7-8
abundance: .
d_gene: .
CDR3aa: CASSPNRTGRSNYGYTF
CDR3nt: TGTGCCAGCAGCCCAAACCGAACAGGGAGATCTAACTATGGCTACACCTTC

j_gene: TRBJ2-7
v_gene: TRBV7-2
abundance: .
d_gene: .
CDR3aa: CASSLGSGSYEQYF
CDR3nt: TGTGCCAGCAGCTTAGGGTCGGGCTCCTACGAGCAGTACTTC

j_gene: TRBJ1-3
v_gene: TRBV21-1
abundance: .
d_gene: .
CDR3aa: CASSTYSSTGNTIYF
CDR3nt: TGTGCCAGCAGCACGTACAGTAGTACAGGAAACACCATATATTTT

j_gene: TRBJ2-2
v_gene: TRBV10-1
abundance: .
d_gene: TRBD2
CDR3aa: CATRWTSGINTGELFF
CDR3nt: TGCGCCACAAGATGGACTAGCGGGATAAACACCGGGGAGCTGTTTTTT

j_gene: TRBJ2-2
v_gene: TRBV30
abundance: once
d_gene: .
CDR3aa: CAWSETLGELFF
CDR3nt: TGTGCCTGGAGTGAGACACTCGGGGAGCTGTTTTTT

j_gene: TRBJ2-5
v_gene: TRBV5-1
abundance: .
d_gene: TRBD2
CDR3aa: CASNPGLAGGLQETQYF
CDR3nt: TGCGCCAGCAACCCGGGACTAGCGGGGGGGCTCCAAGAGACCCAGTACTTC

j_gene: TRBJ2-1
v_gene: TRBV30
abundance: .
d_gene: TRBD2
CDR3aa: CAWAGTSGSRNEQFF
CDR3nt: TGTGCCTGGGCCGGGACTAGCGGGAGTCGGAATGAGCAGTTCTTC

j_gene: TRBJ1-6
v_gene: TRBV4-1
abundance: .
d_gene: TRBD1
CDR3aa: CASSQIGTGDSPLHF
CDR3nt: TGCGCCAGCAGCCAAATAGGGACAGGGGATTCACCCCTCCACTTT

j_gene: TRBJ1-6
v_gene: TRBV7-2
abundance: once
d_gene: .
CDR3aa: CASRRGESSSPLHF
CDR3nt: TGTGCCAGCCGGCGGGGAGAAAGTAGTTCACCCCTCCACTTT

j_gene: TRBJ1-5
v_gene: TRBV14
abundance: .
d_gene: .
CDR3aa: CASSQKLGMPMSNQPQHF
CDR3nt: TGTGCCAGCAGCCAAAAACTCGGGATGCCCATGAGCAATCAGCCCCAGCATTTT

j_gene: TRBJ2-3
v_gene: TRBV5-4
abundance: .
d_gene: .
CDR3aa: CASSNLGRGDTDTQYF
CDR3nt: TGTGCCAGCAGCAACCTAGGGCGGGGAGACACAGATACGCAGTATTTT

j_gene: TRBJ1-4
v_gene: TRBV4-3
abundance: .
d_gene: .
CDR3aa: CASSQETVRGVEKLFF
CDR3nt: TGCGCCAGCAGCCAAGAAACGGTGCGGGGGGTTGAAAAACTGTTTTTT

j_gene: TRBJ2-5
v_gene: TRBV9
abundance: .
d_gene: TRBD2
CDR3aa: CASSVVKVDGRAGETQYF
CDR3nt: TGTGCCAGCAGCGTAGTTAAGGTCGACGGGAGGGCCGGGGAGACCCAGTACTTC

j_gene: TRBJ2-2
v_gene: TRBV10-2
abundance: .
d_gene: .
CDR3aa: CASRPRLDTGELFF
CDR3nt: TGCGCCAGCAGACCGCGACTTGACACCGGGGAGCTGTTTTTT

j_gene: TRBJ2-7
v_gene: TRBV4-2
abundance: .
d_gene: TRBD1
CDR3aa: CASSQKGANEQYF
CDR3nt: TGTGCCAGCAGCCAAAAGGGGGCCAACGAGCAGTACTTC

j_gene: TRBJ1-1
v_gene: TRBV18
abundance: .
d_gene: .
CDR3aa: CASSMTGMNTEAFF
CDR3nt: TGTGCCAGCTCAATGACAGGTATGAACACTGAAGCTTTCTTT

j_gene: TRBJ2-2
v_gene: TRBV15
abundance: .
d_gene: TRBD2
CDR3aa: CATSRPIAGGELFF
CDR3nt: TGTGCCACCAGCAGACCTATAGCGGGAGGGGAGCTGTTTTTT

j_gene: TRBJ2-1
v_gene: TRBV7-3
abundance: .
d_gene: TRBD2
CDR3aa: CASSSRSSGRGEQFF
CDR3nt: TGTGCCAGCAGCTCCAGAAGTAGCGGGAGAGGTGAGCAGTTCTTC

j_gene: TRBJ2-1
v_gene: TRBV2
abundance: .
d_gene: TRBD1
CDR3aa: CASSERDRSFF
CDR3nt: TGTGCCAGCAGTGAGCGGGACAGGTCGTTCTTC

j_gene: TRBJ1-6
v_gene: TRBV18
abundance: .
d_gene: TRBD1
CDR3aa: CASSPGQENSPLHF
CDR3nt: TGTGCCAGCTCACCGGGACAGGAGAATTCACCCCTCCACTTT

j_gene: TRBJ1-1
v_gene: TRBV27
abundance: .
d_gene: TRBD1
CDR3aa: CASSLDRTVRVFF
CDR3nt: TGTGCCAGCAGTTTGGACAGGACGGTCCGCGTTTTCTTT

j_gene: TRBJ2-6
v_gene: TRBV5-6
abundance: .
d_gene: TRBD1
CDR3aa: CASSFWTGSGANVLTF
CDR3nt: TGTGCCAGCAGCTTCTGGACAGGGAGCGGGGCCAACGTCCTGACTTTC

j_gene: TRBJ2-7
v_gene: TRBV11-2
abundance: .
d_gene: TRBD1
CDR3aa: CASSPTRRQTGNEQYF
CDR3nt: TGTGCCAGCAGTCCAACAAGAAGGCAGACAGGGAACGAGCAGTACTTC

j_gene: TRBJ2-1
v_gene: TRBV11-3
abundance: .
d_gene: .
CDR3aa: CASSLGVGGARKNEQFF
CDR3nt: TGTGCCAGCAGCTTAGGGGTAGGGGGAGCGCGTAAGAATGAGCAGTTCTTC

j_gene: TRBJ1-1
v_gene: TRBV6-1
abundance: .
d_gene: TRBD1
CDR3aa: CASSEATGVTEAFF
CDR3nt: TGTGCCAGCAGTGAAGCGACAGGGGTCACTGAAGCTTTCTTT